The entry below describes one T cell receptor beta chain. The antigen is unknown. The sample comes from a study of CD8 T cells in ankylosing spondylitis. Findings of the study overall: In ankylosing spondylitis patients, matched synovial fluid reportedly showed significant enrichment of disease-linked clones. The study identified a TCR beta motif of about eight highly homologous variants that appeared characteristic of ankylosing spondylitis blood.

TCRdb re-called the 5' RACE reads through MiXCR, storing one row per CDR3 protein. The data contain fewer than 500,000 distinct CDR3 sequences, about a fifth of them singletons. Per the germline V gene, CDR1 is MGHRA and CDR2 is YSYEKL. The CDR3 is 16 amino acids. J lost 8 bases, V lost 3 bases, and 6 bases had no gene match. The source material was blood, either unsorted or a sorted T cell fraction (not recorded which). This clonotype was obtained from a male donor with ankylosing spondylitis. V usage is TRBV4-1 and J usage is TRBJ2-1; TRBD2 aligns across 14 bases. CDR3 residues: CASSHGTSGSRDEQFF. In DNA, the CDR3 is TGCGCCAGCAGCCATGGGACTAGCGGGAGTCGCGATGAGCAGTTCTTC.